Listed below are T cell receptor beta chains from one sample, sequenced in a study of blood T cells in healthy people across ages. TCRdb itself ran the 5' RACE reads through MiXCR, one entry per CDR3 protein. The data show around 690,000 distinct CDR3 sequences, under 65% seen once. The source material was blood. These receptors were taken from a man aged 60 to 69 in good health. CDR3s include the opening cysteine and the closing phenylalanine or tryptophan. A D gene is named only where the DNA matches it firmly. Rows may omit the clone size; those that give it use once, few, many or a size class.

-,TRBV9,TRBJ2-7,-,TGTGCCAGCCGCCGGGGTGCCCCCTACGAGCAGTACTTC,CASRRGAPYEQYF
-,TRBV14,TRBJ1-6,-,TGTGCCAGCAGCCACGGACCGTTATATAATTCACCCCTCCACTTT,CASSHGPLYNSPLHF
-,TRBV3-1,TRBJ2-1,-,TGTGCCAATTTGGTGGGGCAGCTCCATGAGCAGTTCTTC,CANLVGQLHEQFF
-,TRBV25-1,TRBJ2-7,-,TGTGCCAGCAGTGACGATCGTAGGGGCTCCTACGAGCAGTACTTC,CASSDDRRGSYEQYF
-,TRBV7-8,TRBJ1-4,-,TGTGCCAGCAGCTTAGAAACTGAAAAACTGTTTTTT,CASSLETEKLFF
-,TRBV10-2,TRBJ2-5,TRBD1,TGCGCCAGCAGTGAGCCGGGACAGAAAGAGACCCAGTACTTC,CASSEPGQKETQYF
-,TRBV13,TRBJ1-1,-,TGTGCCAGCAGATCGCAGGTGAACACTGAAGCTTTCTTT,CASRSQVNTEAFF
-,TRBV7-9,TRBJ1-2,TRBD1,TGTGCCAGCAGCTTAGAGACAGGGGGAGCTAACTATGGCTACACCTTC,CASSLETGGANYGYTF
-,TRBV7-2,TRBJ2-3,-,TGTGCCAGCAGCCCTCAAAGCGGGGATACGCAGTATTTT,CASSPQSGDTQYF
-,TRBV2,TRBJ2-1,TRBD1,TGTGCCAGCAGCCCTCGGACAGGGAGCGGGGAGCAGTTCTTC,CASSPRTGSGEQFF
-,TRBV2,TRBJ2-7,-,TGTGCCAGCAGCGACCGGACCCCCTACGAGCAGTACTTC,CASSDRTPYEQYF
-,TRBV20-1,TRBJ2-5,TRBD2,TGCAGTGCTAGAGGACTAGCGGGGGGCCAAGGGACCCAGTACTTC,CSARGLAGGQGTQYF
-,TRBV5-6,TRBJ1-2,TRBD1,TGTGCCAGCAGCCCTGGACAGGTCTATGGCTACACCTTC,CASSPGQVYGYTF
once,TRBV27,TRBJ2-3,TRBD1,TGTGCCAGCAGTTTAGAGGGGGCGCTGACAGATACGCAGTATTTT,CASSLEGALTDTQYF
few,TRBV7-2,TRBJ1-4,-,TGTGCCAGCAGCTTAGGGGGGCAGTCTAATGAAAAACTGTTTTTT,CASSLGGQSNEKLFF
-,TRBV11-2,TRBJ2-7,-,TGTGCCAGCAGCTTAGATCCGGGACGGACCTACGAGCAGTACTTC,CASSLDPGRTYEQYF
-,TRBV5-1,TRBJ2-1,-,TGCGCCAGCAGCTCTAGCGTAGTAACCTACAATGAGCAGTTCTTC,CASSSSVVTYNEQFF
-,TRBV20-1,TRBJ1-4,TRBD1,TGCAGTGCTCACAGGGGCCCTAATGAAAAACTGTTTTTT,CSAHRGPNEKLFF
many,TRBV3-1,TRBJ2-7,TRBD1,TGTGCCAGCAGCCACAGGACAGGGGGGGAATACGAGCAGTACTTC,CASSHRTGGEYEQYF
-,TRBV6-6,TRBJ1-2,-,TGTGCCACCCGTGTAGGGTCGGGACACGACTCTGGCTACACCTTC,CATRVGSGHDSGYTF
-,TRBV29-1,TRBJ2-4,-,TGCAGCGTTGGGGAAGACAGGAGCATTCAGTACTTC,CSVGEDRSIQYF
-,TRBV11-2,TRBJ2-7,-,TGTGCCAGCAGCTTAGAGTTGTCCTACGAGCAGTACTTC,CASSLELSYEQYF
-,TRBV3-1,TRBJ1-4,-,TGTGCCAGCAGCCAAAATCCCCAGGCTAATGAAAAACTGTTTTTT,CASSQNPQANEKLFF
few,TRBV5-1,TRBJ1-1,-,TGCGCCAGCCTCTACACTGAAGCTTTCTTT,CASLYTEAFF
-,TRBV27,TRBJ1-1,-,TGTGCCAGCAGTTTCGAAGGGGGGGGACTGGGCACTGAAGCTTTCTTT,CASSFEGGGLGTEAFF
few,TRBV12-3/TRBV12-4,TRBJ2-1,-,TGTGCCAGCAGTCCTAGTCCTAGCTCCTACAATGAGCAGTTCTTC,CASSPSPSSYNEQFF
-,TRBV25-1,TRBJ2-4,-,TGTGCCAGCAGTGAAGGGGGGAAGACGGAAAACATTCAGTACTTC,CASSEGGKTENIQYF
-,TRBV10-3,TRBJ2-7,TRBD1,TGTGCCATCAGCCATGGAGGGACAGGGAGAACCTACGAGCAGTACTTC,CAISHGGTGRTYEQYF
-,TRBV10-3,TRBJ1-1,-,TGTGCCATCAGTGACCGGGAGGCGGAAGGTGAAGCTTTCTTT,CAISDREAEGEAFF
-,TRBV4-1,TRBJ2-3,TRBD2,TGCGCCAGCAGCCCCGGACTAGCGGGGCGCACAGATACGCAGTATTTT,CASSPGLAGRTDTQYF
-,TRBV5-1,TRBJ1-1,TRBD1,TGCGCCAGCAGCTTGGGGGACCGACAGGGCAACACTGAAGCTTTCTTT,CASSLGDRQGNTEAFF
-,TRBV7-9,TRBJ1-4,-,TGTGCCAGCAGCTTCGGGGAGGGCCTTGGAAAACTGTTTTTT,CASSFGEGLGKLFF
few,TRBV13,TRBJ2-7,TRBD1,TGTGCCAGCAGCTTAGACAGGGGGCTGTACGAGCAGTACTTC,CASSLDRGLYEQYF
-,TRBV11-2,TRBJ2-4,-,TGTGCCAGCAGCTTCGGGCGGGGAGGTGACATTCAGTACTTC,CASSFGRGGDIQYF
few,TRBV29-1,TRBJ2-3,-,TGCAGCGTTGCTCCCACCAGCACAGATACGCAGTATTTT,CSVAPTSTDTQYF
-,TRBV12-3/TRBV12-4,TRBJ2-4,-,TGTGCCTGCAGTCCCGACAGTGGCATTCAGTACTTC,CACSPDSGIQYF
-,TRBV10-3,TRBJ1-2,-,TGTGCCATCAGTTCAGCCGGGGGCTATGGCTACACCTTC,CAISSAGGYGYTF
-,TRBV7-2,TRBJ2-5,TRBD1,TGTGCCAGCAGCTCCCGGGGACAGGGTTTATTGGAGACCCAGTACTTC,CASSSRGQGLLETQYF
-,TRBV7-2,TRBJ2-1,-,TGTGCCAGCAGCTTAGCGGGGGACCTACGTGATGAGCAGTTCTTC,CASSLAGDLRDEQFF
-,TRBV7-2,TRBJ1-2,-,TGTGCCAGCAGCTTATCCGCGGCACTTAACTATGGCTACACCTTC,CASSLSAALNYGYTF